This T cell receptor beta chain was recorded in a study of Ad26.COV2.S vaccination and SARS-CoV-2 variants. In the study overall: The donor participated in the COV1001 trial, in its Ad26.COV2.S arm.

The ends lost 10 bases at V and 10 bases at J; junction bases unmatched: 7. The CDR3 sequence is 12 residues long. Treatment meaning: over 15 received Ad26.COV2.S at low or high dose, single or two shots; about five received placebo; per-sample allocation not given. The study sampled participants on day 63 after the first vaccine or placebo injection. A Boston donor was an adult aged 18-55 years. Ad26.COV2.S expressed prefusion-stabilized spike from the original Wuhan strain. Study observations and caveats: It is possible that the TCR breadth and depth analyses underestimated the total T cell responses.

Clones were read by immunoSEQ multiplex PCR, and TCRdb kept only the in-frame ones, dropping some. This table holds some 500,000 clones, roughly 89% found once. A word on this clone: Its antigen is not identified.

J is TRBJ1-5 and V is TRBV23-1; 10 positions match TRBD1. TRBV23-1 belongs to the ORF category, with a function that is uncertain. The sequencing used peripheral blood, collected in a trial of Ad26.COV2.S vaccine versus placebo. The TCR comes from a person between 18 and 60 years old who received the Ad26.COV2.S COVID-19 vaccine or a placebo. The CDR3, as DNA: TGCGCCAAAGGGGACAGGGGAAAACCCCAGCATTTT. Amino acids: CAKGDRGKPQHF.